One and the same sample provided the 27 T cell receptor beta chains below, sequenced in a study of CD8+ T cells in alopecia areata. The treatment is: oral pan-JAK inhibitor, 5-10 mg twice daily. Extraction of RNA preceded its reverse transcription into cDNA, which served as the sequencing template. Only in-frame clones appear in the TCRdb table, and some are missing; sequencing was by immunoSEQ multiplex PCR. The sample includes hundreds of thousands of clones, around three fifths of them seen just once. The specimen was CD4+ T cells sorted from blood, collected at week 52, from a patient treated with tofacitinib. These receptors were collected from a human donor with alopecia areata.

The chain couples TRBV15 to TRBJ1-2, with unresolved D. The CDR3 extends over 13 amino acids. Trimming stripped 6 bases from V and 0 bases from J, with 8 bases between. Germline V lookup: CDR1 LNHNV, CDR2 YYDKDF (reference sequence). CDR3 in DNA: TGTGCCACCAGGGCGGAAGCTAACTATGGCTACACCTTC. Amino acids: CATRAEANYGYTF.

V and J are TRBV5-5 and TRBJ2-7; tentatively, D is TRBD1 or TRBD2 (5 bases each). V lost 5 bases to trimming and J lost 5 bases, with 20 bases between them. This CDR3 comprises 15 residues. CDR1 is SGHKS, CDR2 YYEKEE, per germline (reference sequence). CDR3 in amino acids: CASSSGTNFRDEQYF. In DNA, the CDR3 is TGTGCCAGCAGTTCCGGGACCAATTTCAGGGACGAGCAGTACTTC.

The rearrangement joins TRBV4-2 to TRBJ2-1, with a possible D match to TRBD2 (6 bases). The ends were cut back, 4 bases at V and 4 bases at J, with 17 bases in the middle. Germline lookup yields CDR1 LGHNA and CDR2 YNFKEQ. The CDR3 consists of 16 residues. The CDR3 DNA reads TGTGCCAGCAGCCCTCTGCGGGGACTGACTTACAATGAGCAGTTCTTC. It yields the protein CASSPLRGLTYNEQFF.

This clone turned up a few times. This rearrangement joins TRBV29-1 to TRBJ2-3; possibly TRBD2 for D (5 bases). CDR1 is SQVTM and CDR2 is ANQGSEA in the germline V gene. Trimming took off 0 bases at V and 4 bases at J, with 8 bases between the two ends. The CDR3 has 13 residues. CDR3 loop: CSVEERGSDTQYF. The DNA for the CDR3 is TGCAGCGTTGAAGAACGCGGGTCAGATACGCAGTATTTT.

The chain employs TRBV29-1 and TRBJ2-3; 7 bases match TRBD2. The CDR3 is 14 residues long. The V gene's germline CDR1 is SQVTM and CDR2 ANQGSEA. With 6 bases clipped from V and 2 bases from J, the junction kept 8 bases outside the gene matches. CDR3 sequence reads: CSVAGTTNTDTQYF. In DNA, the CDR3 is TGCAGCGTGGCCGGGACTACTAACACAGATACGCAGTATTTT.

The chain combines TRBV29-1 with TRBJ2-3; 10 bases fit TRBD1. Germline assignment: CDR1 SQVTM and CDR2 ANQGSEA. After removal of 4 bases from V and 4 bases from J, the junction contained 5 bases not matched to a gene. There are 14 residues in the CDR3. CDR3 in amino acids: CSVGDRGVADTQYF. The CDR3 DNA reads as TGCAGCGTTGGGGACAGGGGCGTTGCAGATACGCAGTATTTT.

The rearrangement joins TRBV30 to TRBJ2-7, with D unclear. The CDR3 is made up of 13 amino acids. The germline V and J ends were trimmed by 0 bases and 3 bases, with 9 bases remaining between them. Germline lookup yields CDR1 GTSNPN and CDR2 SVGIG (reference sequence). CDR3 region: CAWSVKGSYEQYF. CDR3 sequence (DNA): TGTGCCTGGAGTGTAAAGGGAAGCTACGAGCAGTACTTC.

The chain recombines TRBV7-3 with TRBJ2-1; TRBD2 agrees at 7 bases. Germline loops: CDR1 SGHTA, CDR2 FQGTGA. CDR3 length: 15 amino acids. The V segment lost 2 bases and the J segment 6 bases; nucleotides outside the gene matches: 7. CDR3 region: CASSLQAGYGNEQFF. CDR3 DNA sequence: TGTGCCAGCAGCTTACAAGCGGGGTATGGCAATGAGCAGTTCTTC.

V usage is TRBV30 and J usage is TRBJ1-1, with D possibly matching TRBD1 (5 bases). CDR3 length: 14 residues. CDR1 is GTSNPN, CDR2 SVGIG, per germline (reference sequence). V shed 0 bases and J shed 2 bases, with 10 bases lying between them. CDR3 amino acids: CAWSVRRVNTEAFF. The CDR3 region has the DNA TGTGCCTGGAGTGTTCGCAGGGTTAACACTGAAGCTTTCTTT. Supplemented by reference TRBV30 and TRBJ1-1, the full variable domain reads SQTIHQWPATLVQPVGSPLSLECTVEGTSNPNLYWYRQAAGRGLQLLFYSVGIGQISSEVPQNLSASRPQDRQFILSSKKLLLSDSGFYLCAWSVRRVNTEAFFGQGTRLTVV.

The chain uses TRBV30 and TRBJ1-5; D remains unclear. Trimming pared 1 base from V and 2 bases from J, leaving 15 bases between. The CDR3 is made up of 16 amino acids. CDR1 GTSNPN and CDR2 SVGIG come from the germline V gene (reference sequence). CDR3 in amino acids: CAWSGHAGAGNQPQHF. The CDR3 DNA follows: TGTGCCTGGAGTGGGCATGCAGGTGCGGGCAATCAGCCCCAGCATTTT. Using reference TRBV30 and TRBJ1-5 for the parts outside the CDR3, the full variable domain is SQTIHQWPATLVQPVGSPLSLECTVEGTSNPNLYWYRQAAGRGLQLLFYSVGIGQISSEVPQNLSASRPQDRQFILSSKKLLLSDSGFYLCAWSGHAGAGNQPQHFGDGTRLSIL.

The chain combines TRBV4-3 with TRBJ2-7; 11 bases agree with TRBD1. The CDR3 consists of 15 residues. V lost 3 bases to trimming and J lost 4 bases; unmatched junction nucleotides: 5. CDR1 and CDR2 from the germline V gene are LGHNA and YSLEER. The CDR3 nucleotides are TGCGCCAGCAGCCACTCCGGGACAGGGGGGTACGAGCAGTACTTC. Amino acids: CASSHSGTGGYEQYF.

This chain connects TRBV10-2 to TRBJ1-2, with TRBD1 as a possible D gene (5 bases). The V gene lost 0 bases and the J gene lost 2 bases, with 7 bases spanning the gap. In germline, CDR1 is WSHSY, CDR2 SAAADI. The CDR3 runs 14 residues. The CDR3 is CASSESGENYGYTF. The CDR3 DNA reads TGCGCCAGCAGTGAGTCAGGGGAAAACTATGGCTACACCTTC.

This clone was recorded a few times. The chain recombines TRBV30 with TRBJ2-1; 12 bases map to TRBD2. With 6 bases clipped from V and 0 bases from J, the junction kept 9 bases outside the gene matches. CDR1 is GTSNPN and CDR2 is SVGIG in the germline V gene (reference sequence). The CDR3 runs to 17 residues. CDR3 nucleotides: TGTGCCTGTTCGGGACTAGCGGGTTCCAGCTCCTACAATGAGCAGTTCTTC. Translated, it gives CACSGLAGSSSYNEQFF.

The chain joins TRBV7-2 to TRBJ2-1; 14 nucleotides agree with TRBD2. Germline loops: CDR1 SGHTA, CDR2 FQGNSA. The CDR3 runs 15 residues. V dropped 4 bases and J dropped 9; count of bases not matched to a gene: 5. The CDR3 sequence: CASSSTSGGATEQFF. The CDR3 bases are TGTGCCAGCAGCTCGACTAGCGGGGGGGCCACTGAGCAGTTCTTC.

This chain's CDR3 is CASSKEGRGYNEQFF. The CDR3 DNA reads as TGTGCCAGCAGTAAAGAGGGGAGGGGCTACAATGAGCAGTTCTTC. The V call is TRBV28, the J call TRBJ2-1, with 7 bases identical to TRBD2. Germline-derived CDR1 and CDR2 are MDHEN and SYDVKM. This CDR3 contains 15 residues. Unmatched junction bases numbered 7, after V lost 5 bases and J lost 3 bases.

The gene calls are TRBV20-1 and TRBJ1-5; TRBD1 aligns across 7 bases. The germline V gene has CDR1 DFQATT and CDR2 SNEGSKA (reference sequence). V lost 4 bases to trimming and J lost 9 bases; unmatched junction nucleotides: 3. The CDR3 contains 11 residues. The CDR3 sequence: CSATRTGPQHF. In DNA form, the CDR3 reads TGCAGTGCTACCAGGACAGGGCCCCAGCATTTT.

This chain joins TRBV7-2 and TRBJ2-1; 9 bases match TRBD2. Germline loops: CDR1 SGHTA, CDR2 FQGNSA. The CDR3 sequence is 12 residues long. V lost 5 bases to trimming and J lost 9 bases; unmatched junction nucleotides: 2. CDR3 sequence: CASSQAGGEQFF. The CDR3 DNA sequence: TGTGCCAGCAGCCAAGCGGGGGGTGAGCAGTTCTTC.

This clone has only one observation. The CDR3 spells CSARRDLSYEQYF. DNA for the CDR3: TGCAGCGCGCGAAGGGACTTAAGCTACGAGCAGTACTTC. The rearrangement uses TRBV29-1 and TRBJ2-7; the D gene is possibly TRBD2 (6 bases). The germline V and J ends were trimmed by 7 bases and 3 bases, with 16 bases remaining between them. Germline V gives CDR1 SQVTM, CDR2 ANQGSEA. The CDR3 sequence is 13 residues long.

V is TRBV5-1 and J is TRBJ2-1; 9 bases are a match to TRBD2. Germline CDR1 SGHRS, CDR2 YFSETQ. The CDR3 has 15 residues. Losses at the gene ends were 4 bases for V and 4 bases for J; bases not matched to a gene: 6. The chain's CDR3 is CASSAPSGAYNEQFF. For the CDR3, the DNA is TGCGCCAGCAGCGCTCCTAGCGGGGCATACAATGAGCAGTTCTTC. Drawing the rest from reference TRBV5-1 and TRBJ2-1, the complete variable domain is KAGVTQTPRYLIKTRGQQVTLSCSPISGHRSVSWYQQTPGQGLQFLFEYFSETQRNKGNFPGRFSGRQFSNSRSEMNVSTLELGDSALYLCASSAPSGAYNEQFFGPGTRLTVL.

The rearrangement links TRBV11-2 to TRBJ1-6, with 9 bases identical to TRBD1. The germline gives CDR1 SGHAT, CDR2 FQNNGV. This CDR3 spans 14 amino acids. V shed 3 bases, J shed 7 bases, and the junction held 1 base outside the gene matches. The DNA of the CDR3 is TGTGCCAGCAGCTTCGGACAGGGGAATTCACCCCTCCACTTT. Translating gives CASSFGQGNSPLHF.

The rearrangement links TRBV30 to TRBJ2-1; 8 nucleotides match TRBD1. The V gene's germline CDR1 is GTSNPN and CDR2 SVGIG (reference sequence). The CDR3 totals 14 residues. The V segment lost 4 bases and the J segment 8 bases; nucleotides outside the gene matches: 10. The CDR3 reads CAWTGQGRWDEQFF. The CDR3 DNA reads as TGTGCCTGGACCGGACAGGGACGTTGGGATGAGCAGTTCTTC. Complete variable domain (other parts from reference TRBV30 and TRBJ2-1): SQTIHQWPATLVQPVGSPLSLECTVEGTSNPNLYWYRQAAGRGLQLLFYSVGIGQISSEVPQNLSASRPQDRQFILSSKKLLLSDSGFYLCAWTGQGRWDEQFFGPGTRLTVL.

The chain carries TRBV30 and TRBJ1-6; 8 nucleotides line up with TRBD1. This CDR3 region has 17 residues. Germline CDR1 and CDR2: GTSNPN and SVGIG (reference sequence). The V gene end was trimmed by 4 bases and the J gene end by 9 bases; junction bases not matched to a gene: 17. The CDR3 DNA is TGTGCCTGGAATCCGGACAGGGTGGTCGATATAGTTTCACCCCTCCACTTT. Translated: CAWNPDRVVDIVSPLHF.

This clone was seen more than once but under ten times. The CDR3 DNA reads TGCGCCAGCAGCTTGGTTGGCTCTGGGGCCAACGTCCTGACTTTC. Its translation: CASSLVGSGANVLTF. This rearrangement joins TRBV5-1 to TRBJ2-6; D ambiguous. Germline CDR1 and CDR2: SGHRS and YFSETQ. CDR3 length: 15 residues. Trimming left V 0 bases short and J 0 bases short, with 4 bases between.

In the case of this clone: Within the sample, other DNA sequences also encode this same CDR3. The V gene is TRBV6-5, the J gene TRBJ2-2, with unresolved D. The germline V gene encodes CDR1 MNHEY and CDR2 SVGAGI. The CDR3 is made up of 14 amino acids. V was clipped by 1 base and J by 1 base, with 4 bases between them. CDR3 loop: CASSYFGNTGELFF. As DNA, the CDR3 is TGTGCCAGCAGTTACTTCGGGAACACCGGGGAGCTGTTTTTT.

The CDR3 bases are TGTGCCTGGAGGGCCGGACTGGGGATTAAAGTGTCCTCGTATTACAACGTCCTGACTTTC. It encodes CAWRAGLGIKVSSYYNVLTF. The V and J genes are TRBV30 and TRBJ2-6, with a possible D match to TRBD2 (5 bases). The CDR3 extends over 20 amino acids. V was shortened by 3 bases and J by 9 bases, with 33 bases between the two germline ends. CDR1 and CDR2 from the germline V gene are GTSNPN and SVGIG (reference sequence).

The V gene is TRBV5-1, the J gene TRBJ2-7; a possible D gene is TRBD1 (5 bases). V lost 0 bases and J 3 bases, leaving 22 bases between the germline ends. The germline V gene has CDR1 SGHRS and CDR2 YFSETQ. The length of the CDR3 is 18 residues. The CDR3 nucleotides are TGCGCCAGCAGCTTGGAATCACCCGGGCAAGGGCAGGGCTACGAGCAGTACTTC. This codes for CASSLESPGQGQGYEQYF. The full variable domain, its missing parts supplied by reference TRBV5-1 and TRBJ2-7, is KAGVTQTPRYLIKTRGQQVTLSCSPISGHRSVSWYQQTPGQGLQFLFEYFSETQRNKGNFPGRFSGRQFSNSRSEMNVSTLELGDSALYLCASSLESPGQGQGYEQYFGPGTRLTVT.

For this clone: The sample carries other DNA sequences with the same CDR3. The chain carries TRBV4-2 and TRBJ2-2; TRBD1 matches at 7 bases. The length of the CDR3 is 15 residues. Germline values: CDR1 LGHNA, CDR2 YNFKEQ. The trim removed 1 base at V and 2 bases at J, leaving 1 base unmatched. Here the CDR3 DNA reads TGTGCCAGCAGCCAAGGACAGGGAAACACCGGGGAGCTGTTTTTT. It codes for CASSQGQGNTGELFF.